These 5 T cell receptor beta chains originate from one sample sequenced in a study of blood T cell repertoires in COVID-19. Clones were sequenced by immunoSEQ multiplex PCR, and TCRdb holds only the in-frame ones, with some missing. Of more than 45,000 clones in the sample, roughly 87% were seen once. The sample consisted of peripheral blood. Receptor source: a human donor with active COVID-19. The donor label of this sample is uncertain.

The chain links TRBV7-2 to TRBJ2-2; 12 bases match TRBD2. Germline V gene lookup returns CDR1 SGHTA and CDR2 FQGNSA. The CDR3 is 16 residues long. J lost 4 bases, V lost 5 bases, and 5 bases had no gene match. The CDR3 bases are TGTGCCAGCAGCCAAGGACTAGCGGGGCGCACCGGGGAGCTGTTTTTT. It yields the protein CASSQGLAGRTGELFF.

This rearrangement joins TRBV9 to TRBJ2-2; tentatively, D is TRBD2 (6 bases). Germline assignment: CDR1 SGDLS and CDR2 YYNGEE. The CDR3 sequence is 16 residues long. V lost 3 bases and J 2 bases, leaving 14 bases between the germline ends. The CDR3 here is CASSDRPGLNTGELFF. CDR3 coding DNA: TGTGCCAGCAGCGACCGACCGGGACTCAACACCGGGGAGCTGTTTTTT.

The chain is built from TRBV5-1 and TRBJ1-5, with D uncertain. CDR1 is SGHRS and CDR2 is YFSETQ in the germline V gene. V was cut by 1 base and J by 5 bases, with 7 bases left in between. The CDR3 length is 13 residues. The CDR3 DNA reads TGCGCCAGCAGCTTGATCCCAGATCAGCCCCAGCATTTT. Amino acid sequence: CASSLIPDQPQHF.

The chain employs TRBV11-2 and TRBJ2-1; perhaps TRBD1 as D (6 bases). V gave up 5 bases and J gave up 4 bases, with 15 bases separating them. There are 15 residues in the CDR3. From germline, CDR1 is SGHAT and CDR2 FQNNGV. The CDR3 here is CASSPPTGQYNEQFF. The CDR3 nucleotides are TGTGCCAGCAGCCCGCCGACAGGCCAATACAATGAGCAGTTCTTC.

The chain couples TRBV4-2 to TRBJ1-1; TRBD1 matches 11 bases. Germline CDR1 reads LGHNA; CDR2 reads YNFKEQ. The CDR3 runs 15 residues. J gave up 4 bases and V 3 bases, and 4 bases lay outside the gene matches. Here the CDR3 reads CASSHAGTGGTEAFF. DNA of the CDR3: TGTGCCAGCAGCCACGCCGGGACAGGGGGCACTGAAGCTTTCTTT.